A single sample is the source of the 11 T cell receptor beta chains below, sequenced in a study of blood T cell repertoires in COVID-19 (dated by TCRdb to about 2020). Library creation used the immunoSEQ multiplex PCR assay. Entries here come from immuneACCESS through TCRdb and include only in-frame sequences with V and J called. Some clones fail to appear in such tables; in the studies checked, an unresolved V gene covers under half of the shortfall, and the cause of the remainder is unknown. The table for this sample lists about 380,000 clones; 80% to 90% of them were counted only once. 1.3% of the sample lies in the top ten. The sequencing input was PBMCs or T cells enriched from blood (not recorded which). The source of these receptors is a young man who had recovered from COVID-19.

This chain links TRBV18 with TRBJ2-7; weak D call: TRBD1 (6 bases). CDR3 length equals 13 residues. In germline, CDR1 is KGHSH, CDR2 LQKENI. Trimming removed 3 bases at V and 3 bases at J, with 9 bases between. Here the CDR3 DNA reads TGTGCCAGCTCACCGACAGGTGGCTACGAGCAGTACTTC. Amino acids: CASSPTGGYEQYF.

V gene TRBV6-6 combines with J gene TRBJ1-6; D is ambiguous. Trimming removed 4 bases from V and 9 bases from J, with 16 bases in between. The CDR3 consists of 15 residues. Per germline, CDR1 MNHNY and CDR2 SVGAGI (reference sequence). The CDR3 region has the DNA TGTGCCAGCAGTTCACAGTATTTGGGTAGTTCACCCCTCCACTTT. Translated: CASSSQYLGSSPLHF.

V gene TRBV15 combines with J gene TRBJ2-3; D unresolved. The CDR3 covers 19 residues. V shed 1 base and J shed 1 base, with 21 bases lying between them. Germline CDR1 LNHNV, CDR2 YYDKDF (reference sequence). CDR3 in DNA: TGTGCCACCAGCAGAGGATGGCGCGCCGAGGCATGGGGCACAGATACGCAGTATTTT. Translated: CATSRGWRAEAWGTDTQYF.

The chain links TRBV9 to TRBJ2-1; D not certain. The V end lost 0 bases, the J end lost 0 bases, and 10 bases lay between the germline ends. This CDR3 is 16 amino acids long. The germline CDR1 and CDR2 sequences are SGDLS and YYNGEE. The CDR3 nucleotides are TGTGCCAGCAGCGTAGGTGGCCACAACTCCTACAATGAGCAGTTCTTC. As protein: CASSVGGHNSYNEQFF. Drawing the rest from reference TRBV9 and TRBJ2-1, the complete variable domain is DSGVTQTPKHLITATGQRVTLRCSPRSGDLSVYWYQQSLDQGLQFLIQYYNGEERAKGNILERFSAQQFPDLHSELNLSSLELGDSALYFCASSVGGHNSYNEQFFGPGTRLTVL.

The chain uses TRBV7-9 and TRBJ1-5; maybe TRBD1 (6 bases). From germline, CDR1 is SEHNR and CDR2 FQNEAQ (reference sequence). CDR3 size: 13 residues. Trimming removed 7 bases from V and 5 bases from J, with 12 bases in between. The CDR3 reads CASTQGGDQPQHF. CDR3 bases: TGTGCCAGCACTCAAGGGGGGGATCAGCCCCAGCATTTT.

The chain joins TRBV27 to TRBJ2-7, with 10 bases lining up with TRBD2. This CDR3 contains 16 residues. Per germline, CDR1 MNHEY and CDR2 SMNVEV (reference sequence). V lost 5 bases, J lost 4 bases, and 11 bases stayed unmatched. The CDR3, as DNA: TGTGCCAGCAGTCTTGAACAGCGGGGGGGGCGTTACGAGCAGTACTTC. Its translation: CASSLEQRGGRYEQYF.

J is TRBJ2-1 and V is TRBV9; D call uncertain. The V end was cut by 2 bases, the J end by 4 bases, with 7 bases between. Germline assignment: CDR1 SGDLS and CDR2 YYNGEE. This CDR3 is built from 13 residues. The CDR3 loop reads CASSVSTYNEQFF. CDR3 sequence (DNA): TGTGCCAGCAGCGTCTCAACATACAATGAGCAGTTCTTC.

The gene calls are TRBV21-1 and TRBJ1-4. TRBV21-1 is a documented pseudogene. This CDR3 region has 15 residues. CDR3 in amino acids: CASSPRGQGGEKLFF. Written as DNA, the CDR3 is TGTGCCAGCAGCCCACGGGGGCAGGGAGGGGAAAAACTGTTTTTT.

This clone was detected only once. This chain joins TRBV20-1 and TRBJ2-7; a weak D match, TRBD1 (6 bases). Trimming pared 3 bases from V and 2 bases from J, leaving 14 bases between. Germline V gene sequence: CDR1 DFQATT, CDR2 SNEGSKA (reference sequence). The CDR3 contains 14 residues. The CDR3 coding sequence is TGCAGTGCTAGTGCGACAGGACCAGCCTACGAGCAGTACTTC. Encoded protein: CSASATGPAYEQYF.

This clone showed up just once. The CDR3 sequence is CASSQNGQSTDTQYF. The DNA of the CDR3 is TGTGCCAGCTCTCAAAACGGACAGAGCACAGATACGCAGTATTTT. This chain connects TRBV18 to TRBJ2-3; D might be TRBD1 (6 bases). In germline, CDR1 is KGHSH, CDR2 LQKENI. V gave up 6 bases and J gave up 0 bases, with 13 bases separating them. The CDR3 totals 15 residues.

This rearrangement joins TRBV7-8 to TRBJ2-7; the match to TRBD1 covers 7 bases. Germline V CDR1 and CDR2: SGHVS, FQNEAQ. This CDR3 region has 16 residues. After removal of 1 base from V and 2 bases from J, the junction contained 8 bases not matched to a gene. The CDR3 DNA reads TGTGCCAGCAGCTTAGGGTCCGGGACAGCGGCCTACGAGCAGTACTTC. Amino acid sequence: CASSLGSGTAAYEQYF.